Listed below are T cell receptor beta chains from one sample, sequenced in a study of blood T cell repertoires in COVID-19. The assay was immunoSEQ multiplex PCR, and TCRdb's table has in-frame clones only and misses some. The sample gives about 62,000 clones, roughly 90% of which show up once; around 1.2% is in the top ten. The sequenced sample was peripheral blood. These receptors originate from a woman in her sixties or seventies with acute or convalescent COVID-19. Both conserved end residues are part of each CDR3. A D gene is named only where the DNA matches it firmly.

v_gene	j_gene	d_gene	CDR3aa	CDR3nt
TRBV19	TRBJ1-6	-	CASSTGGNSPLHF	TGTGCCAGTAGTACGGGGGGAAATTCACCCCTCCACTTT
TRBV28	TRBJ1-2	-	CASSLKGYYGYTF	TGTGCCAGCAGTTTGAAGGGGTACTATGGCTACACCTTC
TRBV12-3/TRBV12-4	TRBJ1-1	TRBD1	CASTDRVTEAFF	TGTGCCAGCACCGACAGGGTCACTGAAGCTTTCTTT
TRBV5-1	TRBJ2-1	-	CASSLDGTSYNEQFF	TGCGCCAGCAGCTTGGATGGCACCTCCTACAATGAGCAGTTCTTC
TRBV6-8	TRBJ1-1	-	CASSYPQDTSNTEAFF	TGTGCCAGCAGTTACCCCCAGGACACCTCGAACACTGAAGCTTTCTTT
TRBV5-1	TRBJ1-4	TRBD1	CASSSRQGRGEKLFF	TGCGCCAGCAGCTCCCGACAGGGTAGGGGGGAAAAACTGTTTTTT
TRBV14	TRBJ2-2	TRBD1	CASSQGQGSGELFF	TGTGCCAGCAGCCAAGGACAGGGGTCCGGGGAGCTGTTTTTT
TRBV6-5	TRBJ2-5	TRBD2	CASSSSGTKETQYF	TGTGCCAGCAGTTCTAGCGGGACAAAAGAGACCCAGTACTTC
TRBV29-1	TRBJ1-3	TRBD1	CSVTRGTGTTIYF	TGCAGCGTAACGAGAGGGACAGGGACCACCATATATTTT
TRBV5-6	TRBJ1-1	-	CASSFDRRTEAFF	TGTGCCAGCAGCTTTGACAGGCGGACTGAAGCTTTCTTT
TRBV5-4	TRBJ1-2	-	CASSLDLETNYGYTF	TGTGCCAGCAGCTTGGACTTAGAGACTAACTATGGCTACACCTTC
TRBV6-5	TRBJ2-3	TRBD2	CASSYSASGADTQYF	TGTGCCAGCAGTTACTCAGCTAGCGGAGCAGATACGCAGTATTTT
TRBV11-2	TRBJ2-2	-	CASTNTLNTGELFF	TGTGCCAGCACCAATACTCTGAACACCGGGGAGCTGTTTTTT
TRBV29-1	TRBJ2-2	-	CSLRTNTGELFF	TGCAGCCTTAGAACGAACACCGGGGAGCTGTTTTTT
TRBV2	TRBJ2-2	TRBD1	CASSEAGTGGPGELFF	TGTGCCAGCAGCGAGGCCGGGACAGGGGGCCCCGGGGAGCTGTTTTTT
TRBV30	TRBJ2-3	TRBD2	CAWRPPGLAGGVDTQYF	TGTGCCTGGAGGCCTCCGGGACTAGCGGGAGGAGTTGATACGCAGTATTTT
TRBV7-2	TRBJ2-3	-	CASSLTQVTDTQYF	TGTGCCAGCAGCTTAACACAGGTCACAGATACGCAGTATTTT
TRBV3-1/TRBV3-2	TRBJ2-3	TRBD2	CASSQALGLAGAGDTQYF	TGTGCCAGCAGCCAAGCGTTAGGACTAGCGGGAGCGGGGGATACGCAGTATTTT
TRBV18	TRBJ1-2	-	CASSPSGDYGYTF	TGTGCCAGCTCACCGTCGGGGGACTATGGCTACACCTTC
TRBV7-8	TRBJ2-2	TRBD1	CASSLSADRENHGDTGELFF	TGTGCCAGCAGCTTAAGCGCGGACAGGGAGAACCATGGGGACACCGGGGAGCTGTTTTTT
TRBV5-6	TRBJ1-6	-	CASSLSPDRWNYNSPLHF	TGTGCCAGCAGCTTGTCCCCTGACAGGTGGAACTATAATTCACCCCTCCACTTT
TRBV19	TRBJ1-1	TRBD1	CASSQAGGTEAFF	TGTGCCAGTAGTCAGGCAGGGGGGACTGAAGCTTTCTTT
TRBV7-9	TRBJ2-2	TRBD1	CASRAGGVTGELFF	TGTGCCAGCAGGGCAGGGGGCGTCACCGGGGAGCTGTTTTTT
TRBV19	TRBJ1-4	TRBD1	CASSEPRGSTEKLFF	TGTGCCAGTAGTGAACCCAGGGGGTCGACGGAAAAACTGTTTTTT
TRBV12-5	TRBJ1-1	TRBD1	CASGMDRGNTEAFF	TGTGCTAGTGGCATGGACAGGGGGAACACTGAAGCTTTCTTT